Sequencing of this T cell receptor (beta chain) was carried out in a study of blood T cell repertoires in COVID-19. CDR3 length equals 15 residues. The ends were cut back, 0 bases at V and 1 base at J, with 9 bases in the middle. Germline V lookup: CDR1 LGHDT, CDR2 YNNKEL (reference sequence). Sequenced by immunoSEQ multiplex PCR; TCRdb stores in-frame clones only, minus some. The sample includes about 69,000 clones, roughly 80% seen only once; the top ten take around 10%. The receptor was isolated from a woman of 80 years or more with acute or convalescent COVID-19. What was sequenced was peripheral blood. The chain uses TRBV3-1 (or the pseudogene TRBV3-2) and TRBJ1-1; perhaps TRBD1 as D (6 bases). CDR3 amino acids: CASSQDVDRNTEAFF. The DNA for the CDR3 is TGTGCCAGCAGCCAAGACGTGGACAGGAACACTGAAGCTTTCTTT.